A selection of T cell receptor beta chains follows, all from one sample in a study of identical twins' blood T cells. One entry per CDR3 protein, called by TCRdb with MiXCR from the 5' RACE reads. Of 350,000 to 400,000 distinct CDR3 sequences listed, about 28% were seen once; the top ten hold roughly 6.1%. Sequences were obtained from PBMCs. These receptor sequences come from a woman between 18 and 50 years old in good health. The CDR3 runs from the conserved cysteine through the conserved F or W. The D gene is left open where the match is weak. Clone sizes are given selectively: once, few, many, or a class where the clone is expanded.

CASARGLNTGELFF | TGTGCCAGCGCCCGGGGCCTGAACACCGGGGAGCTGTTTTTT | TRBV19 | few | TRBJ2-2 | -
CASSQAGEMNTGELFF | TGCGCCAGCAGCCAAGCAGGTGAAATGAACACCGGGGAGCTGTTTTTT | TRBV4-3 | few | TRBJ2-2 | -
CASSLINGGYYGYTF | TGTGCCAGCAGCTTAATTAACGGGGGCTACTATGGCTACACCTTC | TRBV7-2 | - | TRBJ1-2 | -
CAIRPVQNNSPLHF | TGTGCCATCCGACCAGTACAGAATAATTCACCCCTCCACTTT | TRBV10-3 | many | TRBJ1-6 | -
CASNPSASPKAFF | TGTGCCAGCAACCCCTCGGCCAGCCCTAAAGCTTTCTTT | TRBV9 | - | TRBJ1-1 | -
CASSSQVNTEAFF | TGTGCCAGCAGTTCACAGGTGAACACTGAAGCTTTCTTT | TRBV7-6 | many | TRBJ1-1 | -
CSVEDLASGRNEQFF | TGCAGCGTTGAAGATTTGGCTAGCGGGAGAAATGAGCAGTTCTTC | TRBV29-1 | - | TRBJ2-1 | TRBD2
CASMYSSGNTIYF | TGTGCCAGCATGTACAGCTCTGGAAACACCATATATTTT | TRBV6-2/TRBV6-3 | few | TRBJ1-3 | -
CASSAAGSIKGNEQFF | TGTGCCAGCAGTGCCGCCGGGAGTATAAAGGGCAATGAGCAGTTCTTC | TRBV27 | few | TRBJ2-1 | -
CSVGRQTNEKLFF | TGCAGCGTTGGGCGACAGACTAATGAAAAACTGTTTTTT | TRBV29-1 | - | TRBJ1-4 | -
CSVEYWRGDLSSTDTQYF | TGCAGCGTTGAATATTGGCGGGGGGACCTTTCTAGCACAGATACGCAGTATTTT | TRBV29-1 | few | TRBJ2-3 | TRBD2
CASSPLPLIDWASF | TGTGCCAGCTCACCACTGCCTCTCATAGACTGGGCTTCCTTT | TRBV18 | - | TRBJ1-1 | -
CASSYGRGPGNTIYF | TGTGCCAGCAGTTACGGCAGGGGACCCGGAAACACCATATATTTT | TRBV6-5 | few | TRBJ1-3 | -
CASSAAQGANTEAFF | TGTGCCAGCAGCGCAGCCCAGGGGGCGAACACTGAAGCTTTCTTT | TRBV9 | few | TRBJ1-1 | TRBD1
CALSTSGRVGEQFF | TGCGCCCTCTCGACTAGCGGGAGAGTTGGTGAGCAGTTCTTC | TRBV10-2 | few | TRBJ2-1 | TRBD2
CSVLPSANTGELFF | TGCAGCGTTCTTCCCTCAGCGAACACCGGGGAGCTGTTTTTT | TRBV29-1 | - | TRBJ2-2 | -
CASSQNRVPNEQFF | TGCGCCAGCAGCCAAAACAGGGTCCCTAATGAGCAGTTCTTC | TRBV4-1 | - | TRBJ2-1 | -
CSVAGSEISADTQYF | TGCAGCGTTGCCGGGTCGGAAATCTCGGCGGATACGCAGTATTTT | TRBV29-1 | - | TRBJ2-3 | -
CAISESVGTDTQYF | TGTGCCATCAGTGAGTCGGTGGGCACAGATACGCAGTATTTT | TRBV10-3 | - | TRBJ2-3 | -
CASSYFGTFADTQYF | TGTGCCAGCAGCTACTTCGGGACTTTCGCAGATACGCAGTATTTT | TRBV7-9 | few | TRBJ2-3 | -
CASSFTSANTEAFF | TGTGCCAGCAGTTTTACGTCGGCGAACACTGAAGCTTTCTTT | TRBV12-3/TRBV12-4 | few | TRBJ1-1 | -
CASSESRRNEQFF | TGTGCCAGCAGTGAAAGCAGGCGCAATGAGCAGTTCTTC | TRBV2 | few | TRBJ2-1 | -
CSARNNPQETQYF | TGCAGTGCTAGAAACAATCCCCAAGAGACCCAGTACTTC | TRBV20-1 | few | TRBJ2-5 | -
CASSLEGASGRSEQFF | TGTGCCAGCAGCTTAGAGGGCGCTAGCGGGAGGAGTGAGCAGTTCTTC | TRBV7-8 | - | TRBJ2-1 | TRBD2
CASSQGDRMQETQYF | TGTGCCAGCAGCCAAGGGGACAGGATGCAAGAGACCCAGTACTTC | TRBV3-1 | few | TRBJ2-5 | TRBD1
CASSEYSDTQYF | TGTGCCAGCTCAGAGTATTCCGATACGCAGTATTTT | TRBV18 | - | TRBJ2-3 | -
CSARIRLAGGRSNEQFF | TGCAGTGCTAGAATCCGACTAGCGGGAGGGCGGAGCAATGAGCAGTTCTTC | TRBV20-1 | - | TRBJ2-1 | TRBD2
CATLALGELFF | TGTGCCACTCTGGCCCTGGGAGAGCTGTTTTTT | TRBV19 | few | TRBJ2-2 | -
CASSVSSGLQYDEQFF | TGTGCCAGCAGCGTATCTTCGGGACTACAGTACGATGAGCAGTTCTTC | TRBV9 | few | TRBJ2-1 | TRBD2
CASRGRGLRNTGELFF | TGTGCCAGCAGGGGGCGAGGACTTAGGAACACCGGGGAGCTGTTTTTT | TRBV2 | - | TRBJ2-2 | -
CASSSTGANTGELFF | TGTGCCAGCAGTTCTACAGGGGCCAACACCGGGGAGCTGTTTTTT | TRBV2 | many | TRBJ2-2 | TRBD1
CSTWDIGSYGYTF | TGCAGCACTTGGGATATAGGGAGCTATGGCTACACCTTC | TRBV29-1 | - | TRBJ1-2 | -
CASSGTQQGNGYTF | TGTGCCAGCAGTGGTACCCAACAGGGGAATGGCTACACCTTC | TRBV25-1 | - | TRBJ1-2 | TRBD1
CSARDLRTNTEAFF | TGCAGTGCTAGAGACCTCAGGACAAACACTGAAGCTTTCTTT | TRBV20-1 | many | TRBJ1-1 | -
CASSQLTRDNFEQYF | TGTGCCAGCAGCCAACTGACCCGGGACAACTTCGAGCAGTACTTC | TRBV3-1 | few | TRBJ2-7 | -
CSVAGQGDSEQYF | TGCAGCGTGGCGGGACAGGGCGATTCCGAGCAGTACTTC | TRBV29-1 | few | TRBJ2-7 | TRBD1
CASSVAAGGTTYEQYF | TGTGCCAGCAGCGTAGCGGCAGGGGGAACGACCTACGAGCAGTACTTC | TRBV9 | few | TRBJ2-7 | TRBD1
CASSPLRRGNQGTQYF | TGTGCCAGCTCACCCCTGAGGCGGGGGAACCAAGGGACCCAGTACTTC | TRBV18 | - | TRBJ2-5 | TRBD2
CASSSSGGGGTEAFF | TGTGCCAGCAGTTCCTCTGGGGGTGGGGGCACTGAAGCTTTCTTT | TRBV6-6 | many | TRBJ1-1 | -
CSVSYRNTEAFF | TGCAGCGTTTCATACAGGAACACTGAAGCTTTCTTT | TRBV29-1 | many | TRBJ1-1 | -
CASSYGAVPTNEKLFF | TGTGCCAGCAGTTACGGGGCGGTCCCAACTAATGAAAAACTGTTTTTT | TRBV9 | few | TRBJ1-4 | -
CSAFRAGELFF | TGCAGTGCGTTCAGGGCCGGGGAGCTGTTTTTT | TRBV20-1 | few | TRBJ2-2 | -
CASGPGQYNEKLFF | TGCGCCAGCGGTCCGGGACAGTATAATGAAAAACTGTTTTTT | TRBV5-1 | - | TRBJ1-4 | TRBD1
CASSASGPYTDTQYF | TGTGCCAGCAGCGCCTCGGGACCCTACACAGATACGCAGTATTTT | TRBV9 | few | TRBJ2-3 | -
CASSEAGSTDTQYF | TGTGCCAGCAGTGAAGCGGGAAGCACAGATACGCAGTATTTT | TRBV6-4 | many | TRBJ2-3 | TRBD2
CSASGGLAGVMGQFF | TGCAGTGCTAGTGGGGGACTAGCGGGAGTTATGGGGCAGTTCTTC | TRBV20-1 | few | TRBJ2-1 | TRBD2
CASSSSRGGYTF | TGTGCCAGCAGCTCATCCAGGGGGGGCTACACCTTC | TRBV7-2 | - | TRBJ1-2 | TRBD1
CSVDGTDTQYF | TGCAGCGTTGATGGCACAGATACGCAGTATTTT | TRBV29-1 | many | TRBJ2-3 | -
CASSQAAHGTIYF | TGTGCCAGCAGCCAGGCCGCGCATGGGACCATATATTTT | TRBV3-1 | - | TRBJ1-3 | -
CSTYIGRTNTEAFF | TGCAGTACCTATATCGGCAGAACAAACACTGAAGCTTTCTTT | TRBV20-1 | - | TRBJ1-1 | -
CASSYPGSGTQGGSLGTEAFF | TGTGCCAGCAGCTATCCCGGGTCCGGGACGCAGGGAGGTTCGTTGGGCACTGAAGCTTTCTTT | TRBV4-2 | - | TRBJ1-1 | -
CASIGTVGEKLFF | TGTGCCAGCATAGGGACCGTCGGAGAAAAACTGTTTTTT | TRBV6-1 | - | TRBJ1-4 | -
CASSGGFTGELFF | TGTGCCAGCAGCGGGGGCTTCACCGGGGAGCTGTTTTTT | TRBV7-8 | few | TRBJ2-2 | -
CASTTSGSGELFF | TGTGCCAGCACAACTAGCGGGAGCGGGGAGCTGTTTTTT | TRBV12-3/TRBV12-4 | few | TRBJ2-2 | TRBD2
CSASTGRTLDGYTF | TGCAGTGCTTCCACAGGGAGGACTCTGGATGGCTACACCTTC | TRBV20-1 | few | TRBJ1-2 | -
CASSGGFGNTIYF | TGTGCCAGCAGTGGGGGCTTTGGAAACACCATATATTTT | TRBV6-5 | many | TRBJ1-3 | -
CASSSPQGIYTYEQYF | TGTGCCAGCAGCTCGCCACAGGGGATCTATACCTACGAGCAGTACTTC | TRBV11-2 | few | TRBJ2-7 | TRBD1
CAGLRGNDNYGYTF | TGTGCCGGCTTGAGGGGAAACGATAACTATGGCTACACCTTC | TRBV7-9 | - | TRBJ1-2 | -
CASSLGTTGPSYTF | TGTGCCAGCAGCTTAGGTACGACAGGACCGAGCTACACCTTC | TRBV11-2 | - | TRBJ1-2 | -